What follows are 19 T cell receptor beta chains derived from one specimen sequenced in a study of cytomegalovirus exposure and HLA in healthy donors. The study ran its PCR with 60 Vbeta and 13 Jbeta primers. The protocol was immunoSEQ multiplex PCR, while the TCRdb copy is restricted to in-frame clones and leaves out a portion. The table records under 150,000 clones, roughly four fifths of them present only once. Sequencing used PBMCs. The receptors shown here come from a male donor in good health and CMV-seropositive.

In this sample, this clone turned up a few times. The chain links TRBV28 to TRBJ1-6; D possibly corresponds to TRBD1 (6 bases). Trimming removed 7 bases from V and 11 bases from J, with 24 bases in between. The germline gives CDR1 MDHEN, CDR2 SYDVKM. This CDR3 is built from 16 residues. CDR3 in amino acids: CASTNPGDPLTPPLHF. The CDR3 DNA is TGTGCCAGCACCAACCCAGGGGACCCTTTGACCCCACCCCTCCACTTT.

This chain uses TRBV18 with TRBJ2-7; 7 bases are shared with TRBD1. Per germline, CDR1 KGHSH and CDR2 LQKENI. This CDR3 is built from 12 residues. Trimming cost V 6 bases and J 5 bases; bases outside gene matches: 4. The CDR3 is CASSQTGDEQYF. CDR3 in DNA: TGTGCCAGCTCGCAAACAGGGGACGAGCAGTACTTC.

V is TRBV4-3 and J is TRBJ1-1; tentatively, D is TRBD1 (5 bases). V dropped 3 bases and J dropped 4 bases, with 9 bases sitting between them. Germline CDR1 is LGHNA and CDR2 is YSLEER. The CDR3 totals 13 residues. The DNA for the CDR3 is TGCGCCAGCAGCCACAGGGTTTCCACTGAAGCTTTCTTT. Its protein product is CASSHRVSTEAFF.

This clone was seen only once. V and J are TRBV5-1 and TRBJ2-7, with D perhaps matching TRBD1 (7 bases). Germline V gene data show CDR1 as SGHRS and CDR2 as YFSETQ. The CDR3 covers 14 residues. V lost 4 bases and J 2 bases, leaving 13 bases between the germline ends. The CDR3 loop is CASSIRGDPYEQYF. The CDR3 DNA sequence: TGCGCCAGCAGCATCAGGGGGGACCCCTACGAGCAGTACTTC. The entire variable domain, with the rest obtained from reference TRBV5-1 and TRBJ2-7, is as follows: KAGVTQTPRYLIKTRGQQVTLSCSPISGHRSVSWYQQTPGQGLQFLFEYFSETQRNKGNFPGRFSGRQFSNSRSEMNVSTLELGDSALYLCASSIRGDPYEQYFGPGTRLTVT.

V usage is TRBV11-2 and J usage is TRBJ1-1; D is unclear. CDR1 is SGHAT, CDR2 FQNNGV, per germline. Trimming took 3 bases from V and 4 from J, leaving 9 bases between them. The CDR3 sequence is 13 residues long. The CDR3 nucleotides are TGTGCCAGCAGCTTCCCGGGAAGCACTGAAGCTTTCTTT. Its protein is CASSFPGSTEAFF.

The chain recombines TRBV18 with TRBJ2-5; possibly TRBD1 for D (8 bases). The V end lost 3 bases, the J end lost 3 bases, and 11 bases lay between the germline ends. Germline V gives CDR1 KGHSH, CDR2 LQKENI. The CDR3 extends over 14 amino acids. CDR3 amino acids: CASSPTGGEETQYF. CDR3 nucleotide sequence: TGTGCCAGCTCACCTACAGGGGGGGAAGAGACCCAGTACTTC. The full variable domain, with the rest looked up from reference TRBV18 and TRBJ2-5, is NAGVMQNPRHLVRRRGQEARLRCSPMKGHSHVYWYRQLPEEGLKFMVYLQKENIIDESGMPKERFSAEFPKEGPSILRIQQVVRGDSAAYFCASSPTGGEETQYFGPGTRLLVL.

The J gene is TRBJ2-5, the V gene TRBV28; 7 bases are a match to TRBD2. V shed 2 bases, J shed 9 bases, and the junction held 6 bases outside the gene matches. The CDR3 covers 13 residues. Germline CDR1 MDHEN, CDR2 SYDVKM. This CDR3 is CASSLGRVRAQYF. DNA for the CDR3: TGTGCCAGCAGTTTAGGGAGGGTGAGGGCCCAGTACTTC.

Written as DNA, the CDR3 is TGTGCCTGGAGTACTGGGAGTTATGGCTACACCTTC. This sequence encodes CAWSTGSYGYTF. V usage is TRBV30 and J usage is TRBJ1-2; the D is unclear. This CDR3 is 12 amino acids long. Germline values: CDR1 GTSNPN, CDR2 SVGIG (reference sequence). V lost 2 bases, J lost 5 bases, and 9 bases lay in between.

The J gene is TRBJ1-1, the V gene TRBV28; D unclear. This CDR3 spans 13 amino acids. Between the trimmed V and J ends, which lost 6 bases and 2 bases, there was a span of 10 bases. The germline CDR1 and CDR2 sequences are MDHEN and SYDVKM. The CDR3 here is CASREGGNTEAFF. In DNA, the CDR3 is TGTGCCAGCAGGGAGGGAGGAAACACTGAAGCTTTCTTT.

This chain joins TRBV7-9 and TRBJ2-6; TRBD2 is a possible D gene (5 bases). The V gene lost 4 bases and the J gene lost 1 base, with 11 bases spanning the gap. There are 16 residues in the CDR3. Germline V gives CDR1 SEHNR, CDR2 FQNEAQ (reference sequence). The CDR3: CASSSSRGSGANVLTF. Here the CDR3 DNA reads TGTGCCAGCAGCTCCAGCAGAGGGTCTGGGGCCAACGTCCTGACTTTC.

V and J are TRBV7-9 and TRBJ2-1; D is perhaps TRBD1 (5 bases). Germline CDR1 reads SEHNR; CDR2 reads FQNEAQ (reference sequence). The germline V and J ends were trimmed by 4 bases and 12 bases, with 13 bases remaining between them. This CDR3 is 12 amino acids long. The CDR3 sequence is CASSSTVLGQFF. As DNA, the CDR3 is TGTGCCAGCAGCTCGACAGTCCTTGGGCAGTTCTTC.

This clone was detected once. The CDR3 is CATRPDRDLLNTEAFF. The CDR3 DNA reads as TGTGCCACCAGGCCCGACAGGGACCTTTTGAACACTGAAGCTTTCTTT. The genes are TRBV27 and TRBJ1-1; TRBD1 agrees at 7 bases. Germline assignment: CDR1 MNHEY and CDR2 SMNVEV (reference sequence). The J segment lost 0 bases and the V segment lost 10 bases, leaving 14 bases of the junction unmatched. The CDR3 totals 16 residues.

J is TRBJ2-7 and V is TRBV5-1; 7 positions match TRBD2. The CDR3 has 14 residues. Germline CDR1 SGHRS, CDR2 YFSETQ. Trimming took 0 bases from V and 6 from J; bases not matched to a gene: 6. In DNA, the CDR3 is TGCGCCAGCAGCTTGGAGGGACTATACGCCGAGCAGTACTTC. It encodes CASSLEGLYAEQYF.

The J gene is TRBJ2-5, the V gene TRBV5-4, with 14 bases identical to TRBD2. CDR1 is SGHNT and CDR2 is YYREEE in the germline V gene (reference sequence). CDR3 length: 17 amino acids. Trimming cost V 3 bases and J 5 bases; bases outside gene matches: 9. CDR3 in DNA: TGTGCCAGCAGCTCCGGGACTAGCGGGAGTAGACGGGAGACCCAGTACTTC. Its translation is CASSSGTSGSRRETQYF. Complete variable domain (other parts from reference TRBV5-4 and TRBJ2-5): ETGVTQSPTHLIKTRGQQVTLRCSSQSGHNTVSWYQQALGQGPQFIFQYYREEENGRGNFPPRFSGLQFPNYSSELNVNALELDDSALYLCASSSGTSGSRRETQYFGPGTRLLVL.

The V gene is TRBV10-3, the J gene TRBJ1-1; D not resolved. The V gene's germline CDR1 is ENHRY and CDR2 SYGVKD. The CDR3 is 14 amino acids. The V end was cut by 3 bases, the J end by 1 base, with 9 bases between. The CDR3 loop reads CAISDRGKNTEAFF. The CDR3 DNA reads TGTGCCATCAGTGATAGAGGGAAGAACACTGAAGCTTTCTTT.

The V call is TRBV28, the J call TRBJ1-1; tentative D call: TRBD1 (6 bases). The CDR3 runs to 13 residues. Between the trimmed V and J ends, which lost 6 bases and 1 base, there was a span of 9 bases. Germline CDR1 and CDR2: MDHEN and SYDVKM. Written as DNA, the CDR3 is TGTGCCAGCAGAAAAGGGGGGAACACTGAAGCTTTCTTT. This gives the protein CASRKGGNTEAFF.

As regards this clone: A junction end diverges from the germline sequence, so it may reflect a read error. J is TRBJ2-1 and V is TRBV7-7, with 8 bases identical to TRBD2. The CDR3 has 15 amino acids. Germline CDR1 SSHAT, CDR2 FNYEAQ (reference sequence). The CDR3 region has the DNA TGTGCTAGCAGCCCGACTCGAGCGGGAGTGGGTGAGCAGTTCTTC. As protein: CASSPTRAGVGEQFF.

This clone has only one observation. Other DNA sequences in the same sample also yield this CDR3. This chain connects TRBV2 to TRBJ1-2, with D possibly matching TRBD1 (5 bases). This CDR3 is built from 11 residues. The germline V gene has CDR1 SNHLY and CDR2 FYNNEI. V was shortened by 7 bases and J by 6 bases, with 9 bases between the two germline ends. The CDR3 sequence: CASTRGDGYTF. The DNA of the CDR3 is TGTGCCAGCACTCGGGGGGATGGCTACACCTTC.

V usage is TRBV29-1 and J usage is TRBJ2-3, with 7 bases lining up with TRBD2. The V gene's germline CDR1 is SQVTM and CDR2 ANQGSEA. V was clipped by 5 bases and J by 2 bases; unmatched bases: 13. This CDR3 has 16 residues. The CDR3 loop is CSVTPQLAGATDTQYF. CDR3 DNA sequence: TGCAGCGTTACCCCACAATTGGCGGGAGCCACAGATACGCAGTATTTT.